What follows are 25 T cell receptor beta chains derived from one specimen sequenced in a study of T cell changes during pregnancy in multiple sclerosis. TCRdb's table, derived via immunoSEQ multiplex PCR, lists solely in-frame clones and lacks some. The data hold just over 50,000 clones, with 94% observed a single time. Sample: CD4+ T cells from peripheral blood mononuclear cells, taken in the second trimester of pregnancy. The receptors stem from a female donor with multiple sclerosis, enrolled in a pregnancy study.

The chain recombines TRBV7-3 with TRBJ2-3; D call uncertain. CDR1 and CDR2 (germline): SGHTA, FQGTGA. Trimming took 1 base from V and 14 from J, leaving 16 bases between them. CDR3 size: 13 residues. The CDR3 DNA reads TGTGCCAGCAGCTTAAAGGCTTGGGCAGGTCCGTATTTT. Translating it yields CASSLKAWAGPYF.

This chain links TRBV23-1 with TRBJ1-6, with a possible D match to TRBD1 (6 bases). TRBV23-1 belongs to the ORF category, with a function that is uncertain. The CDR3 runs to 17 residues. V lost 10 bases and J lost 8, with 27 bases in between. The CDR3 DNA is TGCGCCACCCCCGAGATTCCACAGGGAGCCATGGATTCACCCCTCCACTTT. This codes for CATPEIPQGAMDSPLHF.

This chain connects TRBV11-2 to TRBJ2-5; 10 bases are shared with TRBD2. This CDR3 comprises 15 residues. V shed 1 base, J shed 5 bases, and the junction held 4 bases outside the gene matches. Germline V lookup: CDR1 SGHAT, CDR2 FQNNGV. CDR3 in amino acids: CASSLVAGGGETQYF. The CDR3 nucleotides are TGTGCCAGCAGCTTAGTAGCGGGGGGCGGGGAGACCCAGTACTTC.

The V and J genes are TRBV19 and TRBJ1-1; unclear D gene. CDR1 is LNHDA and CDR2 is SQIVND in the germline V gene (reference sequence). Trimming left V 3 bases short and J 1 base short, with 12 bases between. This CDR3 is 15 amino acids long. DNA of the CDR3: TGTGCCAGTAGTATGAGCGCGCCGCGGAACACTGAAGCTTTCTTT. Protein: CASSMSAPRNTEAFF.

The rearrangement uses TRBV2 and TRBJ1-5; perhaps TRBD1 as D (6 bases). Germline CDR1 and CDR2: SNHLY and FYNNEI. V dropped 8 bases and J dropped 3 bases, with 17 bases sitting between them. The CDR3 length is 15 residues. CDR3 in amino acids: CASRASGVANQPQHF. CDR3 DNA: TGTGCCAGCCGAGCATCAGGGGTCGCCAATCAGCCCCAGCATTTT.

This clone was seen only once. This chain uses TRBV12-1 with TRBJ1-1; the listed D gene, TRBD1, was not tested against the DNA. TRBV12-1 is a pseudogene locus. CDR3 length: 17 amino acids. CDR3 loop: CASSFPLYLYRGTEAFF. The CDR3 DNA reads as TGTGCCAGCAGCTTTCCCCTTTACCTCTACAGGGGCACTGAAGCTTTCTTT.

The V call is TRBV6-1, the J call TRBJ1-2; 8 nucleotides align to TRBD1. Germline assignment: CDR1 MNHNS and CDR2 SASEGT. The V segment lost 5 bases and the J segment 6 bases; nucleotides outside the gene matches: 8. This CDR3 region has 14 residues. This CDR3 reads CASSTLDRDHGYTF. The CDR3 DNA reads as TGTGCCAGCAGTACCCTGGACAGGGATCATGGCTACACCTTC.

The chain carries TRBV29-1 and TRBJ1-2; a possible D gene is TRBD1 (6 bases). Germline-derived CDR1 and CDR2 are SQVTM and ANQGSEA. Trimming pared 4 bases from V and 4 bases from J, leaving 13 bases between. The CDR3 covers 13 residues. The CDR3 sequence is CSVVPGTTYGYTF. The CDR3 coding sequence is TGCAGCGTTGTTCCCGGGACAACCTATGGCTACACCTTC.

V and J are TRBV4-2 and TRBJ2-3; 7 nucleotides align to TRBD2. The CDR3 length is 18 residues. Germline lookup yields CDR1 LGHNA and CDR2 YNFKEQ. J was trimmed by 2 bases and V by 3 bases; bases with no gene match: 14. The CDR3 region has the DNA TGTGCCAGCAGCCAGCCGGTGGGCAGCGGGGATCTCACAGATACGCAGTATTTT. This encodes CASSQPVGSGDLTDTQYF.

This chain links TRBV7-9 with TRBJ2-3; TRBD1 agrees at 7 bases. Germline CDR1 and CDR2: SEHNR and FQNEAQ (reference sequence). The CDR3 sequence is 14 residues long. J gave up 0 bases and V 3 bases, and 0 bases lay outside the gene matches. The chain's CDR3 is CASSLDRSTDTQYF. The CDR3 coding sequence is TGTGCCAGCAGCTTGGACAGGAGCACAGATACGCAGTATTTT.

V is TRBV4-3 and J is TRBJ2-5; 9 nucleotides match TRBD2. This CDR3 comprises 16 residues. V lost 6 bases, J lost 4 bases, and 12 bases stayed unmatched. Germline values: CDR1 LGHNA, CDR2 YSLEER. As DNA, the CDR3 is TGCGCCAGCAGTGCCAGCGGGGCGGGGGGGCGAGAGACCCAGTACTTC. Protein sequence: CASSASGAGGRETQYF.

This clone is a singleton in its sample. The chain employs TRBV29-1 and TRBJ1-5; tentative D call: TRBD1 (5 bases). The ends were cut back, 4 bases at V and 0 bases at J, with 13 bases in the middle. CDR3 length: 15 residues. Germline V gene lookup returns CDR1 SQVTM and CDR2 ANQGSEA. The CDR3 reads CSVVFGAVSNQPQHF. The CDR3 DNA is TGCAGCGTTGTATTTGGGGCAGTTAGCAATCAGCCCCAGCATTTT.

This clone was observed once. This chain links TRBV30 with TRBJ1-1, with TRBD1 as a possible D gene (5 bases). V was shortened by 3 bases and J by 9 bases, with 11 bases between the two germline ends. CDR1 GTSNPN and CDR2 SVGIG come from the germline V gene (reference sequence). This CDR3 is built from 11 residues. The CDR3 DNA reads TGTGCCTGGAGCACGGCAGGGCAAGCTTTCTTT. Translated, it gives CAWSTAGQAFF. Full variable domain (missing parts from reference TRBV30 and TRBJ1-1): SQTIHQWPATLVQPVGSPLSLECTVEGTSNPNLYWYRQAAGRGLQLLFYSVGIGQISSEVPQNLSASRPQDRQFILSSKKLLLSDSGFYLCAWSTAGQAFFGQGTRLTVV.

The gene calls are TRBV5-4 and TRBJ2-1, with 7 bases fitting TRBD1. Trimming took 4 bases from V and 6 from J; bases not matched to a gene: 10. Germline CDR1 reads SGHNT; CDR2 reads YYREEE (reference sequence). The CDR3 has 15 amino acids. This CDR3 is CASSVGDSRRNEQFF. As DNA, the CDR3 is TGTGCCAGCAGCGTAGGGGACAGTCGGCGCAATGAGCAGTTCTTC.

The J gene is TRBJ1-5, the V gene TRBV18; TRBD1 matches 7 bases. The J segment lost 3 bases and the V segment lost 6 bases, leaving 5 bases of the junction unmatched. Looked up from germline, CDR1 is KGHSH and CDR2 is LQKENI. The CDR3 length is 14 residues. CDR3 loop: CASSSTGANQPQHF. Written as DNA, the CDR3 is TGTGCCAGCTCGTCTACAGGGGCCAATCAGCCCCAGCATTTT.

In this sample, this clone turned up a few times. The V gene is TRBV7-2, the J gene TRBJ2-7, with 7 bases lining up with TRBD2. CDR1 is SGHTA and CDR2 is FQGNSA in the germline V gene. Unmatched junction bases numbered 15, after V lost 5 bases and J lost 5 bases. This CDR3 comprises 16 residues. In DNA, the CDR3 is TGTGCCAGCAGCCTCAACCTTGGCGGGGGTACCCACGAGCAGTACTTC. Its translation: CASSLNLGGGTHEQYF.

This rearrangement joins TRBV5-1 to TRBJ1-1; tentatively, D is TRBD1 (6 bases). Germline CDR1 and CDR2: SGHRS and YFSETQ. Trimming removed 4 bases from V and 10 bases from J, with 23 bases in between. The CDR3 is 15 amino acids. The CDR3 nucleotides are TGCGCCAGCAGCGGCCCGACAGGTGGGGTTTCGGGAGCTTTCTTT. Amino acid sequence: CASSGPTGGVSGAFF.

The chain is built from TRBV7-3 and TRBJ1-2, with D possibly TRBD1 on 5 matching bases. V was cut by 5 bases and J by 2 bases, with 15 bases left in between. CDR3 length: 15 amino acids. From germline, CDR1 is SGHTA and CDR2 FQGTGA. CDR3 region: CASSNSGGKNYGYTF. The DNA of the CDR3 is TGTGCCAGCAGCAACTCCGGGGGAAAAAACTATGGCTACACCTTC.

The chain couples TRBV4-1 to TRBJ1-2, with D possibly matching TRBD1 (6 bases). The CDR3 sequence is 14 residues long. Germline-derived CDR1 and CDR2 are MGHRA and YSYEKL. Trimming stripped 0 bases from V and 6 bases from J, with 11 bases between. This chain's CDR3 is CASSQDGGAHGYTF. The CDR3 bases are TGCGCCAGCAGCCAAGATGGGGGGGCCCATGGCTACACCTTC.

CDR3 in DNA: TGTGCCACCGGGACAGCCGGGGAGCTGTTTTTT. This codes for CATGTAGELFF. V is TRBV19 and J is TRBJ2-2; 7 nucleotides align to TRBD1. V gave up 10 bases and J gave up 6 bases; unmatched junction bases: 2. In germline, CDR1 is LNHDA, CDR2 SQIVND (reference sequence). The CDR3 covers 11 residues.

V usage is TRBV15 and J usage is TRBJ1-2; possibly TRBD1 for D (5 bases). Germline lookup yields CDR1 LNHNV and CDR2 YYDKDF (reference sequence). The CDR3 runs 15 residues. V was shortened by 0 bases and J by 5 bases, with 13 bases between the two germline ends. In DNA, the CDR3 is TGTGCCACCAGCAGAGATATCGACAGACAGTATGGCTACACCTTC. The encoded protein is CATSRDIDRQYGYTF.

The chain is built from TRBV9 and TRBJ2-2; 8 positions match TRBD1. Germline assignment: CDR1 SGDLS and CDR2 YYNGEE. V was clipped by 3 bases and J by 5 bases; unmatched bases: 6. This CDR3 is 15 amino acids long. CDR3 in amino acids: CASSDRTGQTGELFF. In nucleotides, the CDR3 is TGTGCCAGCAGCGATCGGACAGGGCAAACCGGGGAGCTGTTTTTT.

The chain joins TRBV18 to TRBJ2-5; TRBD1 aligns across 7 bases. The CDR3 is 15 amino acids. V shed 3 bases and J 1 base; nucleotides not matched to a gene: 5. Per germline, CDR1 KGHSH and CDR2 LQKENI. CDR3 region: CASSPLGTAQETQYF. The DNA of the CDR3 is TGTGCCAGCTCACCCTTAGGGACAGCCCAAGAGACCCAGTACTTC.

This chain connects TRBV5-1 to TRBJ1-6; 9 bases line up with TRBD1. The CDR3 is 19 amino acids. CDR1 and CDR2 (germline): SGHRS, YFSETQ. V lost 2 bases and J lost 11; bases outside the gene matches: 20. The CDR3 region has the DNA TGCGCCAGCAGCTTACTCCCAGGGACAGGGAGCAGGTCAGAGACACCCCTCCACTTT. Residues: CASSLLPGTGSRSETPLHF.

Here the CDR3 DNA reads TGTGCCAGCAGTCCCGTCCTAGTTGATGGAGGCAATGAGCAGTTCTTC. Its translation: CASSPVLVDGGNEQFF. The chain joins TRBV27 to TRBJ2-1; TRBD2 is a possible D gene (5 bases). V was clipped by 5 bases and J by 6 bases, with 20 bases between them. Germline V CDR1 and CDR2: MNHEY, SMNVEV (reference sequence). The CDR3 runs 16 residues.